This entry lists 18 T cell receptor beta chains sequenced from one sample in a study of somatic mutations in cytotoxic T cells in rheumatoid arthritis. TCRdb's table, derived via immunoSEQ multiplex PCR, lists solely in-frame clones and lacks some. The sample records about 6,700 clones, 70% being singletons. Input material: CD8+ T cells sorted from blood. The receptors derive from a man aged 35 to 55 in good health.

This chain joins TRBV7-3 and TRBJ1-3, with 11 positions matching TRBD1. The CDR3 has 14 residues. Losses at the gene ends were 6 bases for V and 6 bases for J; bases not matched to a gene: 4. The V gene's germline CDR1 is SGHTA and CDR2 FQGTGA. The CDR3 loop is CASRDRGLKNTIYF. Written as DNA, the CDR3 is TGTGCCAGCAGGGACAGGGGGCTGAAAAACACCATATATTTT.

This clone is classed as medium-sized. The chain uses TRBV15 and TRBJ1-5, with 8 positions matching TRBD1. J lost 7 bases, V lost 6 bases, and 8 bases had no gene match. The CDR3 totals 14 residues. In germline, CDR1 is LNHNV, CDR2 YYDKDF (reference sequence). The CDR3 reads CATRDRAPRQPQHF. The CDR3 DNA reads TGTGCCACCAGGGACAGGGCCCCACGCCAGCCCCAGCATTTT.

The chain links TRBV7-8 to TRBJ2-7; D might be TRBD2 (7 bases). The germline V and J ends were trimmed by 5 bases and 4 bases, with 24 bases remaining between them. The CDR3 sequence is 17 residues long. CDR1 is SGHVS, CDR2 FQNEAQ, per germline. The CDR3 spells CASSPIGWGGLGYEQYV. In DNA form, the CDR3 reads TGTGCCAGCAGCCCAATCGGGTGGGGGGGGCTCGGGTACGAGCAGTACGTC.

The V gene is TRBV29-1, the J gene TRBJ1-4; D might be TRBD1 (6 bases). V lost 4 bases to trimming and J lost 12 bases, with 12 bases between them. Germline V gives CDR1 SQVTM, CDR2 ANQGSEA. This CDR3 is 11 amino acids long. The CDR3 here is CSVGTAFELFF. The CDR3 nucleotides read TGCAGCGTTGGGACAGCGTTTGAACTGTTTTTT.

Written as DNA, the CDR3 is TGCGCCCTCCAGGCGGGGGCATCATATGGCTACACCTTC. This sequence encodes CALQAGASYGYTF. The chain recombines TRBV29-1 with TRBJ1-2; TRBD1 is a possible D gene (6 bases). Germline V gene data show CDR1 as SQVTM and CDR2 as ANQGSEA. The CDR3 contains 13 residues. Drawing the rest from reference TRBV29-1 and TRBJ1-2, the complete variable domain is SAVISQKPSRDICQRGTSLTIQCQVDSQVTMMFWYRQQPGQSLTLIATANQGSEATYESGFVIDKFPISRPNLTFSTLTVSNMSPEDSSIYLCALQAGASYGYTFGSGTRLTVV.

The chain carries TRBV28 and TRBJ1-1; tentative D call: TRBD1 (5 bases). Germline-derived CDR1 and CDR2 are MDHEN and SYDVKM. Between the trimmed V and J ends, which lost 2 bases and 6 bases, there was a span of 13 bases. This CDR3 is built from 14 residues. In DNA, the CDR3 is TGTGCCAGCAGTTTAAAGCCGGGACTCGCTGAAGCTTTCTTT. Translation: CASSLKPGLAEAFF.

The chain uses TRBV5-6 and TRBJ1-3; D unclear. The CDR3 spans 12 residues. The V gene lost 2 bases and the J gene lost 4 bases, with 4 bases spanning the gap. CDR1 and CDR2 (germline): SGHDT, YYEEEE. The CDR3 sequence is CASSFGGNTIYF. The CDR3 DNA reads TGTGCCAGCAGCTTTGGGGGAAACACCATATATTTT.

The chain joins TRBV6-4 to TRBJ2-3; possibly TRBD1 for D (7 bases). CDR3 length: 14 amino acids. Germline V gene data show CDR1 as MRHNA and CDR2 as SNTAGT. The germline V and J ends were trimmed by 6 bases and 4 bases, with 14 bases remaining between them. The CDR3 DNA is TGTGCCAGCAGCTCCCAGGGGGGCGCAGATACGCAGTATTTT. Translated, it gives CASSSQGGADTQYF.

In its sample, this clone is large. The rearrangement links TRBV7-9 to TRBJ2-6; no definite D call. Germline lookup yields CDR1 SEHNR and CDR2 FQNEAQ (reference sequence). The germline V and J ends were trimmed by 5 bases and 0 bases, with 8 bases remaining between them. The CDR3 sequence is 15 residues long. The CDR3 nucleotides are TGTGCCAGCAGCCAGGATCCCTCTGGGGCCAACGTCCTGACTTTC. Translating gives CASSQDPSGANVLTF.

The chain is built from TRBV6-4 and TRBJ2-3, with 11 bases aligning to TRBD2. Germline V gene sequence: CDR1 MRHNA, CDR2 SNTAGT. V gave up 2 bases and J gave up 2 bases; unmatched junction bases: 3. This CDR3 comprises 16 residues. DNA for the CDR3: TGTGCCAGCAGTGACACTAGCGGGGGCCCCACAGATACGCAGTATTTT. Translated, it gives CASSDTSGGPTDTQYF.

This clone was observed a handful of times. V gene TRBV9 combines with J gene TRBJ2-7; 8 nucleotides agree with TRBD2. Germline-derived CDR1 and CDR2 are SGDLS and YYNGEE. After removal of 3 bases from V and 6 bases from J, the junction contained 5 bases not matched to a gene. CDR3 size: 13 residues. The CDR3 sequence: CASSGQAGVEQYF. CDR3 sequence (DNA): TGTGCCAGCAGCGGACAAGCGGGAGTCGAGCAGTACTTC.

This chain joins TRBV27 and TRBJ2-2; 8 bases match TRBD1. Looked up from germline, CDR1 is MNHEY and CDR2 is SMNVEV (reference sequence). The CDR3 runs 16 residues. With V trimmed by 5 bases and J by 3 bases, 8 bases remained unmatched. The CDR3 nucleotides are TGTGCCAGCAGTCACGTCCGGGACAGGTACACCGGGGAGCTGTTTTTT. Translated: CASSHVRDRYTGELFF.

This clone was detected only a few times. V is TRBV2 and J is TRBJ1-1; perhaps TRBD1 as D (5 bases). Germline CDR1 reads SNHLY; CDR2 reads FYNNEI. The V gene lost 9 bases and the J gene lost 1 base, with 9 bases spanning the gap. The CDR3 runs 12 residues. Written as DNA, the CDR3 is TGTGCCAGGGACAAACCGAACACTGAAGCTTTCTTT. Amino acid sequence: CARDKPNTEAFF. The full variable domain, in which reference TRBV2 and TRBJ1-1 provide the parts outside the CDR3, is EPEVTQTPSHQVTQMGQEVILRCVPISNHLYFYWYRQILGQKVEFLVSFYNNEISEKSEIFDDQFSVERPDGSNFTLKIRSTKLEDSAMYFCARDKPNTEAFFGQGTRLTVV.

CDR3 sequence reads: CASSTGFGGGFSTDTQYF. The CDR3 coding sequence is TGTGCCAGTTCAACAGGGTTCGGGGGAGGGTTTAGCACAGATACGCAGTATTTT. This sequence joins TRBV28 and TRBJ2-3; maybe TRBD2 (7 bases). Trimming took off 9 bases at V and 0 bases at J, with 25 bases between the two ends. The CDR3 consists of 18 residues. The germline V gene has CDR1 MDHEN and CDR2 SYDVKM.

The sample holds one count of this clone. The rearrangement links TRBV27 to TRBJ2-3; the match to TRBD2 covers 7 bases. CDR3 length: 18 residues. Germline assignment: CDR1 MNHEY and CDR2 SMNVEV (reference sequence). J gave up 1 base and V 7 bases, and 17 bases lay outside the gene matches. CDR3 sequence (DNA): TGTGCCAGCAACGATCTCATCAGAAGCGGGAAAGGCACAGATACGCAGTATTTT. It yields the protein CASNDLIRSGKGTDTQYF.

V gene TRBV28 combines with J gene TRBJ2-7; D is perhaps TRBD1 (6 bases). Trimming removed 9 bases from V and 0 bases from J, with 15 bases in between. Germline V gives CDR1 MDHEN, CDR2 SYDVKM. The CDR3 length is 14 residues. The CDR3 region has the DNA TGTGCCAGTGGGGGCAGGCGGCACTCCTACGAGCAGTACTTC. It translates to CASGGRRHSYEQYF. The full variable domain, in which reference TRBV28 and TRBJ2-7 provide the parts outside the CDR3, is DVKVTQSSRYLVKRTGEKVFLECVQDMDHENMFWYRQDPGLGLRLIYFSYDVKMKEKGDIPEGYSVSREKKERFSLILESASTNQTSMYLCASGGRRHSYEQYFGPGTRLTVT.

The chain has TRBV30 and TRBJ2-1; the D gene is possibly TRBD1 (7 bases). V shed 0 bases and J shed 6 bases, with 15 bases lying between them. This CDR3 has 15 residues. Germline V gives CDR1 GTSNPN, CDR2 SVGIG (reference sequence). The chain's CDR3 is CAWSVGYRGGNEQFF. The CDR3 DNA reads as TGTGCCTGGAGTGTAGGGTACAGGGGAGGCAATGAGCAGTTCTTC.

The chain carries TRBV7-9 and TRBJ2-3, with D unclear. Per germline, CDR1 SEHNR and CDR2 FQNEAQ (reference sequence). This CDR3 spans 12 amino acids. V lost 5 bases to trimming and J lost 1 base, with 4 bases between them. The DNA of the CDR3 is TGTGCCAGCAGCACAGGCACAGATACGCAGTATTTT. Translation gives CASSTGTDTQYF.